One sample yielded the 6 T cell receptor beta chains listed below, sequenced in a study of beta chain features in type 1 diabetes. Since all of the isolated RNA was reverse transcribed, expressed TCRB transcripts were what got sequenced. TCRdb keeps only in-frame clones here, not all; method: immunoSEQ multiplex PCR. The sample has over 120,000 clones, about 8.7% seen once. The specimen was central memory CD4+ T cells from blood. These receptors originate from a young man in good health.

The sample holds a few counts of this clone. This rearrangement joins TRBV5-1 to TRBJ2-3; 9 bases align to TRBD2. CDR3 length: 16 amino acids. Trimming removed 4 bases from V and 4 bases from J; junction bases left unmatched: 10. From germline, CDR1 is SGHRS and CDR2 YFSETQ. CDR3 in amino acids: CASSGAGLAFADTQYF. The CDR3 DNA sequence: TGCGCCAGCAGCGGGGCGGGACTAGCATTTGCAGATACGCAGTATTTT.

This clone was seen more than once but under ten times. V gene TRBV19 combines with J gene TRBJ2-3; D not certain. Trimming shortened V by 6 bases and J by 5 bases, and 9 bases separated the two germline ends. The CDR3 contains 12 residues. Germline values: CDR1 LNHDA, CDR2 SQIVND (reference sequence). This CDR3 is CASSPTGDTQYF. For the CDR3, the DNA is TGTGCCAGTAGCCCAACCGGAGATACGCAGTATTTT.

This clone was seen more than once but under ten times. CDR3 sequence: CASSLPGDSTEAFF. Written as DNA, the CDR3 is TGTGCCAGCAGCTTACCTGGGGACAGCACTGAAGCTTTCTTT. This rearrangement joins TRBV11-2 to TRBJ1-1, with TRBD1 matching over 7 bases. Per the germline V gene, CDR1 is SGHAT and CDR2 is FQNNGV. V gave up 2 bases and J gave up 4 bases; unmatched junction bases: 4. The CDR3 is made up of 14 amino acids.

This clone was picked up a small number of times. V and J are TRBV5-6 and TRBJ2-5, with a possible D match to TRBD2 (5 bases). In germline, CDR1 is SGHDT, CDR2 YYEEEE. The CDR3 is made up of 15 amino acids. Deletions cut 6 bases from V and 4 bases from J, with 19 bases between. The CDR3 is CASTTDVGGGETQYF. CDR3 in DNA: TGTGCCAGCACGACTGACGTTGGAGGTGGAGAGACCCAGTACTTC. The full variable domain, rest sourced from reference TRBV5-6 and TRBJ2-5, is DAGVTQSPTHLIKTRGQQVTLRCSPKSGHDTVSWYQQALGQGPQFIFQYYEEEERQRGNFPDRFSGHQFPNYSSELNVNALLLGDSALYLCASTTDVGGGETQYFGPGTRLLVL.

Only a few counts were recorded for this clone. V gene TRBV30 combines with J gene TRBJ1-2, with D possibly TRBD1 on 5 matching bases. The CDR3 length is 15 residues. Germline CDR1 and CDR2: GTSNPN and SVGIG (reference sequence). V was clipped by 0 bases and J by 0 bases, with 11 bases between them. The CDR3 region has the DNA TGTGCCTGGAGTGTACTTGGGGCGGCTAACTATGGCTACACCTTC. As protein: CAWSVLGAANYGYTF.

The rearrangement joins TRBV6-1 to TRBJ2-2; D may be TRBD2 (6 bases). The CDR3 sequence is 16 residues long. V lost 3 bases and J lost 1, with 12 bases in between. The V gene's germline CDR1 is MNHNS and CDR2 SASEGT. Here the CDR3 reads CASSDRGGWNTGELFF. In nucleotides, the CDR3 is TGTGCCAGCAGTGACCGCGGAGGGTGGAACACCGGGGAGCTGTTTTTT.